Presented here are 14 T cell receptor beta chains from one specimen sequenced in a study of control samples from healthy donors and cancer patients. The method was immunoSEQ multiplex PCR; TCRdb's version includes in-frame clones alone and lacks a portion of them. Here the sample spans some 70,000 clones, over 65% being singletons. Sample: PBMCs. These receptors were taken from a woman aged 45-65 years with lung cancer.

This clone was counted between two and nine times. The chain recombines TRBV5-1 with TRBJ2-3, with D perhaps TRBD1 or TRBD2 (6 bases each). V was trimmed by 0 bases and J by 6 bases, leaving 11 bases between them. CDR1 SGHRS and CDR2 YFSETQ come from the germline V gene. The CDR3 consists of 14 residues. The CDR3 reads CASSLDGGPDTQYF. CDR3 nucleotides: TGCGCCAGCAGCTTGGACGGGGGCCCCGATACGCAGTATTTT.

V is TRBV10-3 and J is TRBJ1-1; the D is unclear. In germline, CDR1 is ENHRY, CDR2 SYGVKD. The length of the CDR3 is 14 residues. V dropped 0 bases and J dropped 3 bases, with 8 bases sitting between them. The CDR3 DNA is TGTGCCATCAGTGAGTCAATACGTGACACTGAAGCTTTCTTT. Its translation: CAISESIRDTEAFF.

This clone was picked up a small number of times. The chain combines TRBV11-3 with TRBJ2-7; possibly TRBD1 or TRBD2 for D (5 bases each). The germline gives CDR1 SGHNT, CDR2 YENEEA. This CDR3 has 15 amino acids. Between the trimmed V and J ends, which lost 3 bases and 0 bases, there was a span of 12 bases. CDR3 in DNA: TGTGCCAGCAGCTTCAGGGAGTCGGTCTCCTACGAGCAGTACTTC. This encodes CASSFRESVSYEQYF.

About this clone itself: Distinct nucleotide sequences in the sample also encode this CDR3. The rearrangement joins TRBV27 to TRBJ2-5; unclear D gene. The V gene lost 2 bases and the J gene lost 5 bases, with 3 bases spanning the gap. The CDR3 consists of 11 residues. Per germline, CDR1 MNHEY and CDR2 SMNVEV (reference sequence). CDR3 DNA: TGTGCCAGCAGTTTAGGGGAGACCCAGTACTTC. This codes for CASSLGETQYF.

This clone was counted once. V usage is TRBV6-4 and J usage is TRBJ1-2, with D perhaps TRBD1 (5 bases). With 8 bases removed from V and 6 bases from J, the gap between germline ends came to 16 bases. Per the germline V gene, CDR1 is MRHNA and CDR2 is SNTAGT. The CDR3 is 13 amino acids. CDR3 in amino acids: CASSRGSGDGYTF. CDR3 DNA sequence: TGTGCCAGCTCCCGGGGCTCGGGGGATGGCTACACCTTC.

This chain connects TRBV7-2 to TRBJ1-4; 7 bases are shared with TRBD1. Germline V lookup: CDR1 SGHTA, CDR2 FQGNSA. J gave up 8 bases and V 5 bases, and 8 bases lay outside the gene matches. The CDR3 sequence is 14 residues long. The CDR3 sequence is CASSVRDSKEKLFF. In nucleotides, the CDR3 is TGTGCCAGCAGCGTCCGGGACAGTAAAGAAAAACTGTTTTTT.

V is TRBV9 and J is TRBJ2-3; 8 bases match TRBD2. The junction had 6 bases not matched to a gene; V was cut back by 1 base and J by 5 bases. Germline CDR1 and CDR2: SGDLS and YYNGEE. The CDR3 contains 15 residues. CDR3 in DNA: TGTGCCAGCAGCGTACGGGGACTAGAAGGAGATACGCAGTATTTT. Protein sequence: CASSVRGLEGDTQYF.

This clone was found once. This sequence joins TRBV29-1 and TRBJ2-3; weak D call: TRBD2 (6 bases). This CDR3 spans 16 amino acids. Trimming took off 4 bases at V and 2 bases at J, with 19 bases between the two ends. Germline V gives CDR1 SQVTM, CDR2 ANQGSEA. The CDR3 sequence is CSVVPGGGPNTDTQYF. Here the CDR3 DNA reads TGCAGCGTTGTCCCCGGAGGAGGGCCCAACACAGATACGCAGTATTTT.

This chain joins TRBV7-9 and TRBJ1-2, with 7 bases fitting TRBD1. V was clipped by 4 bases and J by 1 base; unmatched bases: 9. Per the germline V gene, CDR1 is SEHNR and CDR2 is FQNEAQ (reference sequence). There are 16 residues in the CDR3. Here the CDR3 DNA reads TGTGCCAGCAGCTCGAGAACGGGACAGCTTAACTATGGCTACACCTTC. This sequence encodes CASSSRTGQLNYGYTF.

CDR3 DNA sequence: TGCAGCACCCGGGACAGAGGAAGTTACGAGCAGTACTTC. As protein: CSTRDRGSYEQYF. The chain is built from TRBV29-1 and TRBJ2-7; 7 bases agree with TRBD1. The CDR3 loop spans 13 amino acids. Germline V lookup: CDR1 SQVTM, CDR2 ANQGSEA. The trim removed 8 bases at V and 4 bases at J, leaving 11 bases unmatched.

The genes are TRBV5-1 and TRBJ1-1; 8 bases are shared with TRBD1. Germline assignment: CDR1 SGHRS and CDR2 YFSETQ. The CDR3 loop spans 16 amino acids. V lost 4 bases to trimming and J lost 1 base; unmatched junction nucleotides: 9. The CDR3 region has the DNA TGCGCCAGCAGCCTTTCCTCAGGGGGCGCGAACACTGAAGCTTTCTTT. Amino acid sequence: CASSLSSGGANTEAFF.

In its sample, this clone was seen once. The chain has TRBV7-9 and TRBJ1-6, with D tentatively TRBD1 (6 bases). From germline, CDR1 is SEHNR and CDR2 FQNEAQ (reference sequence). The CDR3 totals 15 residues. V was clipped by 2 bases and J by 6 bases, with 11 bases between them. CDR3 region: CASSLLGTSNSPLHF. In nucleotides, the CDR3 is TGTGCCAGCAGCTTACTTGGGACATCTAATTCACCCCTCCACTTT. The full variable domain, rest sourced from reference TRBV7-9 and TRBJ1-6, is DTGVSQNPRHKITKRGQNVTFRCDPISEHNRLYWYRQTLGQGPEFLTYFQNEAQLEKSRLLSDRFSAERPKGSFSTLEIQRTEQGDSAMYLCASSLLGTSNSPLHFGNGTRLTVT.

CDR3 sequence: CASSASGGGYGYTF. The CDR3 nucleotides are TGTGCCAGCAGTGCCTCGGGAGGGGGCTATGGCTACACCTTC. This rearrangement joins TRBV6-4 to TRBJ1-2; maybe TRBD1 (6 bases). The CDR3 contains 14 residues. Germline lookup yields CDR1 MRHNA and CDR2 SNTAGT. Trimming cost V 4 bases and J 4 bases, with 13 bases left between them.

The chain carries TRBV28 and TRBJ2-5, with TRBD2 identical over 12 bases. The CDR3 length is 16 residues. The ends lost 5 bases at V and 1 base at J; junction bases unmatched: 5. CDR1 MDHEN and CDR2 SYDVKM come from the germline V gene. The CDR3 region is CASSVTSGGPQETQYF. CDR3 nucleotide sequence: TGTGCCAGCAGTGTAACTAGCGGGGGGCCCCAAGAGACCCAGTACTTC. Drawing the rest from reference TRBV28 and TRBJ2-5, the complete variable domain is DVKVTQSSRYLVKRTGEKVFLECVQDMDHENMFWYRQDPGLGLRLIYFSYDVKMKEKGDIPEGYSVSREKKERFSLILESASTNQTSMYLCASSVTSGGPQETQYFGPGTRLLVL.